Reported below is one T cell receptor beta chain. Using immunoSEQ multiplex PCR, the repertoire was profiled, and TCRdb retains in-frame clones only, with some absent. Of around 30,000 clones listed, 80% to 85% were seen once; the top ten hold 2% to 2.5%. The sample originates from a study of PD-L1 blockade in urothelial cancer. Overall study: Atezolizumab (1,200 mg intravenously every 3 weeks) began at some point between 2013 and 2015 for patients. Blood was subjected to analysis at 3 weeks (second dose) and 6 weeks following treatment start.

Germline V gives CDR1 MNHEY, CDR2 SVGAGI. This CDR3 has 14 amino acids. V shed 7 bases and J shed 3 bases, with 16 bases lying between them. Sequencing was performed on PBMCs, taken around atezolizumab (anti-PD-L1) treatment. The clonotype comes from a middle-aged man with urothelial cancer. V is TRBV6-5 and J is TRBJ2-7; the D gene is possibly TRBD1 (6 bases). CDR3 residues: CASTSPARGYEQYF. The CDR3 bases are TGTGCCAGCACCTCTCCGGCCAGGGGCTACGAGCAGTACTTC.